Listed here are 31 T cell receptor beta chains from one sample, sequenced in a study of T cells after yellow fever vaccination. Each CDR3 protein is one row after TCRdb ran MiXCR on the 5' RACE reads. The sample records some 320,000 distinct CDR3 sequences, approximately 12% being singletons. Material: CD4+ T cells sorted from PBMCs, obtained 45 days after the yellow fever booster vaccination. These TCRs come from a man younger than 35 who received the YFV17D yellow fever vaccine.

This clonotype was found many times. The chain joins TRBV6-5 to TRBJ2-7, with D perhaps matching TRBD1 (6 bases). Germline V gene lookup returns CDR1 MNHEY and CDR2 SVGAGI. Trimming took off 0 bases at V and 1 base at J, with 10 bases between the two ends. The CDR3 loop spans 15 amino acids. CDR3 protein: CASSYSAGVSYEQYF. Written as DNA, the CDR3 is TGTGCCAGCAGTTACTCGGCAGGGGTATCCTACGAGCAGTACTTC.

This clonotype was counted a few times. CDR3 in amino acids: CATSDSGAGANVLTF. In DNA, the CDR3 is TGTGCCACCAGTGATTCCGGAGCTGGGGCCAACGTCCTGACTTTC. This chain links TRBV24-1 with TRBJ2-6; D unclear. This CDR3 region has 15 residues. The germline V gene encodes CDR1 KGHDR and CDR2 SFDVKD. V was shortened by 2 bases and J by 2 bases, with 6 bases between the two germline ends.

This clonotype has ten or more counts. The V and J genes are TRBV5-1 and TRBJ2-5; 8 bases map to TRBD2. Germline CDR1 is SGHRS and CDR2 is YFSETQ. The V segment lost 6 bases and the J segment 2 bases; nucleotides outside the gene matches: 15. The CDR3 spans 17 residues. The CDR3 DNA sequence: TGCGCCAGCAACTCTGGCGGAGGCGGGAGGTCGCAAGAGACCCAGTACTTC. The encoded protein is CASNSGGGGRSQETQYF.

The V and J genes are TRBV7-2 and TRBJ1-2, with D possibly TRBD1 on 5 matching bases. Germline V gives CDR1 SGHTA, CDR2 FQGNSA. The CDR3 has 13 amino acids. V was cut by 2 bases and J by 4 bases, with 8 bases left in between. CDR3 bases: TGTGCCAGCAGCTTATGGAGGGGCTATGGCTACACCTTC. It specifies CASSLWRGYGYTF.

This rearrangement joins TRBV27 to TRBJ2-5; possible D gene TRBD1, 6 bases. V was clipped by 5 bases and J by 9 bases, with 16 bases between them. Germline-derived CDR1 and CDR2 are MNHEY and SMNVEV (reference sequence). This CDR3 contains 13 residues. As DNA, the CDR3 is TGTGCCAGCAGTGTCGGGACACCCGGGTCCCAGTACTTC. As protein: CASSVGTPGSQYF.

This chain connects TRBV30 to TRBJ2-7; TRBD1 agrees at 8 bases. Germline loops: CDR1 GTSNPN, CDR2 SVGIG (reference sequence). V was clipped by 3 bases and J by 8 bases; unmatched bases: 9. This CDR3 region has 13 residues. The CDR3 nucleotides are TGTGCCTGGAGGCCCCAGGGGGCGGTAAAGCAGTACTTC. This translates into CAWRPQGAVKQYF.

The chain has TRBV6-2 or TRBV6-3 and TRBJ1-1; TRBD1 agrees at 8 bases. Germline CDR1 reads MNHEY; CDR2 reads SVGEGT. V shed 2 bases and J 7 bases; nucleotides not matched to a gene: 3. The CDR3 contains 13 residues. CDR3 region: CASSYETGVEAFF. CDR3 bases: TGTGCCAGCAGTTACGAGACAGGGGTTGAAGCTTTCTTT.

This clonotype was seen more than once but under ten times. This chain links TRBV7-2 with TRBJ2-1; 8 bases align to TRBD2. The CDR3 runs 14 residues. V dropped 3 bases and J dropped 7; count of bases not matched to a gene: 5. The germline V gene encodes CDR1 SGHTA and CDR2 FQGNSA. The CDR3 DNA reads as TGTGCCAGCAGCTTTGCGGGGGGTGGTAATGAGCAGTTCTTC. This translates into CASSFAGGGNEQFF.

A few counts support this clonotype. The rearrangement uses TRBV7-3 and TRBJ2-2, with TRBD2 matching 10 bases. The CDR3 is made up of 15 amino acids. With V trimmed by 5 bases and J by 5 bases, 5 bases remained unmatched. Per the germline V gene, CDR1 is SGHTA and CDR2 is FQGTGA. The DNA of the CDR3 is TGTGCCAGCAGCCTAGCGGGGGCAAGGACCGGGGAGCTGTTTTTT. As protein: CASSLAGARTGELFF.

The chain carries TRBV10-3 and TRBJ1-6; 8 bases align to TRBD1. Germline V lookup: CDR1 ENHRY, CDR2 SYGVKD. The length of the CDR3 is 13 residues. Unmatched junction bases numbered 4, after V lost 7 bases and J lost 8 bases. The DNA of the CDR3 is TGTGCCATCAAAGGGACAGGTGATTCACCCCTCCACTTT. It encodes CAIKGTGDSPLHF.

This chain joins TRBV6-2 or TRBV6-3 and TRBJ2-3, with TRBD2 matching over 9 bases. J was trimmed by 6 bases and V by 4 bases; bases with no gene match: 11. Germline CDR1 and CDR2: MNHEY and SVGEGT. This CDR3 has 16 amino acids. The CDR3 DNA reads TGTGCCAGCAGTTCCCCCCGCGGGGGGGCCGTCGATACGCAGTATTTT. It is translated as CASSSPRGGAVDTQYF.

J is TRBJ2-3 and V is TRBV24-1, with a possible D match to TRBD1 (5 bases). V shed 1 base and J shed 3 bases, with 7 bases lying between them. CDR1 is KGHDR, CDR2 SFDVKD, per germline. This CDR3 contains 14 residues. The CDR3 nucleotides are TGTGCCACCAGTGATTTAGGGGAAACAGATACGCAGTATTTT. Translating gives CATSDLGETDTQYF.

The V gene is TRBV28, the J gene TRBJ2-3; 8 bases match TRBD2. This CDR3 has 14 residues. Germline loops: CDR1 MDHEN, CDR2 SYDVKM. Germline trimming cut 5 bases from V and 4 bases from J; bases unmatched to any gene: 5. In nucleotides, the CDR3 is TGTGCCAGCAGTCGGGGGGGGGCTTCAGATACGCAGTATTTT. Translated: CASSRGGASDTQYF.

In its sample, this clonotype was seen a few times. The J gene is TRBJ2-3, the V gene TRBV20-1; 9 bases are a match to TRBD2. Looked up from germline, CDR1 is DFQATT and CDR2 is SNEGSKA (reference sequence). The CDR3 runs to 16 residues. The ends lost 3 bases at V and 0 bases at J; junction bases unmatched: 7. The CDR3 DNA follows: TGCAGTGCTAGCTCTAGACTAGCGGCTAGCACAGATACGCAGTATTTT. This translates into CSASSRLAASTDTQYF.

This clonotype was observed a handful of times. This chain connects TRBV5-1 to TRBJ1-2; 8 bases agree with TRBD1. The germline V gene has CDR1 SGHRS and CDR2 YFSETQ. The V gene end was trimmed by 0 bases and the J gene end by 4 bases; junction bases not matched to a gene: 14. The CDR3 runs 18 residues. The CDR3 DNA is TGCGCCAGCAGCTTGGGAGTGACTTGGACAGGGTTAGTCTATGGCTACACCTTC. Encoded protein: CASSLGVTWTGLVYGYTF.

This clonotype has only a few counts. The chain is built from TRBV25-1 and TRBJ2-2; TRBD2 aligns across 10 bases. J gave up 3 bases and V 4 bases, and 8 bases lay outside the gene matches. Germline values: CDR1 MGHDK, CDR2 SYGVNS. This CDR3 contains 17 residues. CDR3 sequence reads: CASSGSLAGEHTGELFF. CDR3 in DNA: TGTGCCAGCAGTGGCTCCCTAGCGGGGGAACACACCGGGGAGCTGTTTTTT. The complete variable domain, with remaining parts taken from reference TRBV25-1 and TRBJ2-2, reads EADIYQTPRYLVIGTGKKITLECSQTMGHDKMYWYQQDPGMELHLIHYSYGVNSTEKGDLSSESTVSRIRTEHFPLTLESARPSHTSQYLCASSGSLAGEHTGELFFGEGSRLTVL.

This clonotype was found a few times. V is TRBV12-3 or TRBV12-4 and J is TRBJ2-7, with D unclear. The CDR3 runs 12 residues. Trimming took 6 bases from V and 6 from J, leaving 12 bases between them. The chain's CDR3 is CASSRNVVEQYF. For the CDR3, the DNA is TGTGCCAGCAGCCGTAACGTTGTCGAGCAGTACTTC.

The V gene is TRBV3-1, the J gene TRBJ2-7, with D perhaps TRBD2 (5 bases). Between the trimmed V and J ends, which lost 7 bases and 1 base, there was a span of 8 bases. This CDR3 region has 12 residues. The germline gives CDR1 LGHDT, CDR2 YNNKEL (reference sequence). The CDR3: CASTGDSYEQYF. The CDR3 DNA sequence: TGTGCCAGCACCGGGGATTCCTACGAGCAGTACTTC.

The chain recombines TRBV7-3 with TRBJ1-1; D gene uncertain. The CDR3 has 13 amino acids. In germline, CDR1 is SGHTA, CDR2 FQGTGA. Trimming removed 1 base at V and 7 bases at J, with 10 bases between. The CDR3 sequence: CASSLIPQDEAFF. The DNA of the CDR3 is TGTGCCAGCAGCTTAATCCCGCAGGATGAAGCTTTCTTT.

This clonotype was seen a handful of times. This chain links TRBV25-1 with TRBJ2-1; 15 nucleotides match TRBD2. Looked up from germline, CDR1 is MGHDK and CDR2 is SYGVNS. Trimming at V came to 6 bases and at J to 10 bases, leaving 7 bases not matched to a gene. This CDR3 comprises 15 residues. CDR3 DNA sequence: TGTGCCAGCAGGAGGACTAGCGGGGGGGCCGGGGAGCAGTTCTTC. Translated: CASRRTSGGAGEQFF.

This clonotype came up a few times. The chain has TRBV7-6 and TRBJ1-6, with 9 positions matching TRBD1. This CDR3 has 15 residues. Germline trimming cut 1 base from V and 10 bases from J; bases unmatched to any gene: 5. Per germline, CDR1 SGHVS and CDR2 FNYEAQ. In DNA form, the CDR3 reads TGTGCCAGCAGCTTAGGGGACAGGGCCAACTCACCCCTCCACTTT. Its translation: CASSLGDRANSPLHF.

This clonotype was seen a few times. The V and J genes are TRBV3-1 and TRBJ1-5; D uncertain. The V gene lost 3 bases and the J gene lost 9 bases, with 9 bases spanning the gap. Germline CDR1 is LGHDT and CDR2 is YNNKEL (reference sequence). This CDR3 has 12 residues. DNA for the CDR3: TGTGCCAGCAGCCATGGAGACTGGCCCCAGCATTTT. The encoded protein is CASSHGDWPQHF.

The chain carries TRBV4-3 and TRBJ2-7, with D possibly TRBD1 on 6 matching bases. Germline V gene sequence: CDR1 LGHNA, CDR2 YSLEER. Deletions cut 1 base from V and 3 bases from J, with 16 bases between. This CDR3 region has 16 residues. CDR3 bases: TGCGCCAGCAGCCAAGTGGATCAGGGGCCCCTCTACGAGCAGTACTTC. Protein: CASSQVDQGPLYEQYF.

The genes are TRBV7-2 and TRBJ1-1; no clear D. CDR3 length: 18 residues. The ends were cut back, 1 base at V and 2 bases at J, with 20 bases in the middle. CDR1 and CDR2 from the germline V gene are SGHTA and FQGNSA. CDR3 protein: CASSLGLRSYTGNTEAFF. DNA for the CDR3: TGTGCCAGCAGCTTAGGTCTTCGGAGCTACACCGGAAACACTGAAGCTTTCTTT.

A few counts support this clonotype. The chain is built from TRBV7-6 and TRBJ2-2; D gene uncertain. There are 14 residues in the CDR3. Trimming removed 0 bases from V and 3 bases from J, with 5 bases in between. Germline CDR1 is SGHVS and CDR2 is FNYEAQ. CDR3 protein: CASSLAPDTGELFF. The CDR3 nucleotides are TGTGCCAGCAGCTTAGCCCCCGACACCGGGGAGCTGTTTTTT. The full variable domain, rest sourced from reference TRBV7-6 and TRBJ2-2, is GAGVSQSPRYKVTKRGQDVALRCDPISGHVSLYWYRQALGQGPEFLTYFNYEAQQDKSGLPNDRFSAERPEGSISTLTIQRTEQRDSAMYRCASSLAPDTGELFFGEGSRLTVL.

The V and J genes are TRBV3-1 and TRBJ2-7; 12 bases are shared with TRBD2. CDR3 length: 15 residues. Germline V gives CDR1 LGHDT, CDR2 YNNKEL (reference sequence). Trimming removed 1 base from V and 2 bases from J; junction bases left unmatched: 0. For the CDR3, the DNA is TGTGCCAGCAGCCAAGGGACTAGCGGGGCCTACGAGCAGTACGTC. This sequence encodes CASSQGTSGAYEQYV.

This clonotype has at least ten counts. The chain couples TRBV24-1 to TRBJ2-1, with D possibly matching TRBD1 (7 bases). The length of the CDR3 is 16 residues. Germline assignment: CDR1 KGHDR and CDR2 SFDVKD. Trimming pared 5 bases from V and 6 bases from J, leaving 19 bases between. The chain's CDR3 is CATSAYPGGQGNEQFF. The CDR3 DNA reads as TGTGCCACCAGTGCCTATCCAGGGGGGCAGGGCAATGAGCAGTTCTTC.

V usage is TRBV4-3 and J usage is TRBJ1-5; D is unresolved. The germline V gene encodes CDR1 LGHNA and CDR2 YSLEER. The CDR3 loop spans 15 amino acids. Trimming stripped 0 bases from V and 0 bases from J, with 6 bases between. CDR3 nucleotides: TGCGCCAGCAGCCAAGAACATCTTAGCAATCAGCCCCAGCATTTT. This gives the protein CASSQEHLSNQPQHF.

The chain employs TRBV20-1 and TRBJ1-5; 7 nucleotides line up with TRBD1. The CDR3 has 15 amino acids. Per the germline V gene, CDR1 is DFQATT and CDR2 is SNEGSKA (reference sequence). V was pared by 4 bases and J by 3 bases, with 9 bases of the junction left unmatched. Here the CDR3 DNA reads TGCAGTGCTAACCTACAGGGGAACGTCAATCAGCCCCAGCATTTT. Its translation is CSANLQGNVNQPQHF.

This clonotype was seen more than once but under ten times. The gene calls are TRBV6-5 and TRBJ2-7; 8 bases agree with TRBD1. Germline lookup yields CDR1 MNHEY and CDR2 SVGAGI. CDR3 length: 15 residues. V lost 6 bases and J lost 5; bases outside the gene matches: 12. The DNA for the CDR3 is TGTGCCAGCAGCGACAGGGGAGTTTGGTCGGACGAGCAGTACGTC. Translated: CASSDRGVWSDEQYV.

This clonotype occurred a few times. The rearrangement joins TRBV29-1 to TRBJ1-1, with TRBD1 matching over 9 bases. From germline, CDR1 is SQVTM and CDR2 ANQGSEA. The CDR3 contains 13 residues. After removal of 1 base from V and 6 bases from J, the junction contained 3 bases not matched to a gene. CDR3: CSVEAGTGSEAFF. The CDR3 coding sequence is TGCAGCGTTGAAGCTGGGACAGGGTCTGAAGCTTTCTTT.